This entry features one T cell receptor beta chain sequence. Its matching antigen is unknown. This CDR3 is also generated by other DNA sequences in the sample. The CDR3 runs 15 residues. Looked up from germline, CDR1 is SGHRS and CDR2 is YFSETQ. Between the trimmed V and J ends, which lost 2 bases and 7 bases, there was a span of 15 bases. The primer mix had 60 Vbeta and 13 Jbeta primers. In the original analysis: A later analysis tallied about 80 million unique TCR beta chains, around 10 million of them shared. Libraries were prepared by immunoSEQ multiplex PCR; TCRdb keeps only in-frame clonotypes and omits some of them. The V and J calls and the clone size are those of that table, but D and trimming were determined from the DNA. Of around 160,000 clones in the sample, roughly 80% are singletons; the top ten hold roughly 2.1%. The entry originates in a study of cytomegalovirus exposure and HLA in healthy donors.

Study findings and constraints: Reportedly, cytomegalovirus status was diagnosed with high sensitivity and specificity.

This sequence was found in a man aged 45 to 65 in good health and CMV-seropositive. What was sequenced was PBMCs. The V and J genes are TRBV5-1 and TRBJ1-4; D unresolved. In DNA form, the CDR3 reads TGCGCCAGCAGCTTAGACACGGGAGTGGGTGAAAAACTGTTTTTT. This gives the protein CASSLDTGVGEKLFF.